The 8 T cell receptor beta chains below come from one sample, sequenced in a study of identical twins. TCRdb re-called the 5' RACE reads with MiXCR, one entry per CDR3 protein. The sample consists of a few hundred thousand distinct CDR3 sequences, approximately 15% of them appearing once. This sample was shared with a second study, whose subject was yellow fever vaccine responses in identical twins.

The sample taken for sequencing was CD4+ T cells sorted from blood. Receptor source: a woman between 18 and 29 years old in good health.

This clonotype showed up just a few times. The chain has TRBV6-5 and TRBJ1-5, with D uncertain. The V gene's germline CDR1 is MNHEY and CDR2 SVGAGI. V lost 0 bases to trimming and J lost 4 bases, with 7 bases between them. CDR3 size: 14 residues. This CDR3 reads CASSYSRENQPQHF. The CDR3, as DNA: TGTGCCAGCAGTTACTCAAGGGAGAATCAGCCCCAGCATTTT.

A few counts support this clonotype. The CDR3 sequence: CATSDLATIQETQYF. The CDR3 nucleotides are TGTGCCACCAGTGATTTAGCAACTATTCAAGAGACCCAGTACTTC. V is TRBV24-1 and J is TRBJ2-5; D is unclear. Germline CDR1 reads KGHDR; CDR2 reads SFDVKD. Trimming took off 1 base at V and 2 bases at J, with 10 bases between the two ends. The CDR3 totals 15 residues.

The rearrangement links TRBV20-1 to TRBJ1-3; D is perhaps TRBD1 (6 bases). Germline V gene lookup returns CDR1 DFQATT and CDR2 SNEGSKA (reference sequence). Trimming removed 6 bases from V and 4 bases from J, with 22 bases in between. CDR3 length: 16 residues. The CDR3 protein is CSARPFTGIIGNTIYF. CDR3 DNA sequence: TGCAGTGCCCGACCGTTCACAGGGATCATAGGAAACACCATATATTTT.

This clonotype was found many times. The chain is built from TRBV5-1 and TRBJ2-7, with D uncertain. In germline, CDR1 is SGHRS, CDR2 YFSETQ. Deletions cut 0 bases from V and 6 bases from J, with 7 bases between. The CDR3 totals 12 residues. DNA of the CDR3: TGCGCCAGCAGCTTGGGTGGATCCGAGCAGTACTTC. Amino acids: CASSLGGSEQYF.

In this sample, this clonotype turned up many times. For the CDR3, the DNA is TGTGCCAGCAGTGGACAGAATAGCAATCAGCCCCAGCATTTT. Its protein is CASSGQNSNQPQHF. The J gene is TRBJ1-5, the V gene TRBV2; D perhaps matches TRBD1 (5 bases). V was pared by 4 bases and J by 0 bases, with 7 bases between. Germline V gene sequence: CDR1 SNHLY, CDR2 FYNNEI. The CDR3 loop spans 14 amino acids.

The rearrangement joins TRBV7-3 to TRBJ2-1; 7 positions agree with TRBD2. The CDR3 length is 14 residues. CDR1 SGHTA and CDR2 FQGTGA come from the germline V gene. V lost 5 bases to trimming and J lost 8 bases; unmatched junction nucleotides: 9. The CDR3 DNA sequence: TGTGCCAGCAGCCCCCGGGCTAGCGGCGATGAGCAGTTCTTC. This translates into CASSPRASGDEQFF.

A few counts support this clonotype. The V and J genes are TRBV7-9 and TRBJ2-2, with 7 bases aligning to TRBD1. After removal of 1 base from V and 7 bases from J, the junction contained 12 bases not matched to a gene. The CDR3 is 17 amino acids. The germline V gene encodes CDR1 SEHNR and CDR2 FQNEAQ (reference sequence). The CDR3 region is CASSLESPRTGRGELFF. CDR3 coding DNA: TGTGCCAGCAGCTTAGAGTCTCCGCGGACAGGACGCGGGGAGCTGTTTTTT.

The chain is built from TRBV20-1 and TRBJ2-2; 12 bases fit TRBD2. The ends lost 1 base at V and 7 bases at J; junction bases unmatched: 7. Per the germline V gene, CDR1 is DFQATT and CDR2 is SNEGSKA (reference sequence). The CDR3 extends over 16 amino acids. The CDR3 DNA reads TGCAGTGCTAGAGGGACTAGCGGGGCTGTTGGCGGGGAGCTGTTTTTT. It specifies CSARGTSGAVGGELFF.